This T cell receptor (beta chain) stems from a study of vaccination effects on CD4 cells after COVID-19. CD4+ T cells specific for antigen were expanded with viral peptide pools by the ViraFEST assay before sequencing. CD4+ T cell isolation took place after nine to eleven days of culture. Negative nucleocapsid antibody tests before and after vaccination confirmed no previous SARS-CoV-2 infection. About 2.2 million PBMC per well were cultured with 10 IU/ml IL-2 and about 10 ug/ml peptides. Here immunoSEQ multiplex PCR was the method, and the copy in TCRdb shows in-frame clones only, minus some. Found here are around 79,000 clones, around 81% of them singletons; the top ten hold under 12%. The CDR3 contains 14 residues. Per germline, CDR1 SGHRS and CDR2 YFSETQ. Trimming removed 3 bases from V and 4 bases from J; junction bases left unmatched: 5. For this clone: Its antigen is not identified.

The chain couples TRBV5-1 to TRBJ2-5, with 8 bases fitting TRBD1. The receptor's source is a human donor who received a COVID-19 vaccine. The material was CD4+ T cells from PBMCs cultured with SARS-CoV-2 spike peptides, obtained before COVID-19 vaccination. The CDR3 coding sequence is TGCGCCAGCAGCTCCCCGGACAGGGTAGAGACCCAGTACTTC. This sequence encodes CASSSPDRVETQYF.